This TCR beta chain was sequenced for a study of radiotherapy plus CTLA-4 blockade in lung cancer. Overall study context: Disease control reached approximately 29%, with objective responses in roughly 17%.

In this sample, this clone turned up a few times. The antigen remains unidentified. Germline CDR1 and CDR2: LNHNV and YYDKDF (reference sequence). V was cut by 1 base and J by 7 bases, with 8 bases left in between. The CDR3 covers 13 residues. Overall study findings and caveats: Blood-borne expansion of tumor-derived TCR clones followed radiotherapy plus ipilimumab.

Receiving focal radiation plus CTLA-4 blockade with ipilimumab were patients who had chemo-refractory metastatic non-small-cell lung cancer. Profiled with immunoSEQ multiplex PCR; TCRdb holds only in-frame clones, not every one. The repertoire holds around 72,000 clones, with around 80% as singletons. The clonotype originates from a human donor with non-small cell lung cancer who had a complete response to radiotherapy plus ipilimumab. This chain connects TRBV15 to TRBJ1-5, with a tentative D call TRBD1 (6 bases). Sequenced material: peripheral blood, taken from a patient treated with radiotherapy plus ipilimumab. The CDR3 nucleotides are TGTGCCACCAGCAGAGGAGGGGGACAGCCCCAGCATTTT. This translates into CATSRGGGQPQHF.